Shown below are 30 T cell receptor beta chains from a single sample sequenced in a study of Graves' ophthalmopathy and Graves' hyperthyroidism. Using RNA transcripts, the TCR beta CDR3 regions were amplified. RT-PCR was first run with HTBI primers, then multiplex PCR in a second round. TCRdb processed the multiplex PCR reads anew with MiXCR; each CDR3 protein has one entry. The data hold hundreds of thousands of distinct CDR3 sequences, with about 22% observed a single time. Sequencing was done on a sample of peripheral blood. These receptors were taken from a woman between 50 and 59 years old with Graves' ophthalmopathy.

This sequence joins TRBV27 and TRBJ2-7; D possibly uses TRBD1 or TRBD2 (7 bases each). V was shortened by 0 bases and J by 5 bases, with 14 bases between the two germline ends. The CDR3 is made up of 15 amino acids. Per germline, CDR1 MNHEY and CDR2 SMNVEV (reference sequence). The CDR3 coding sequence is TGTGCCAGCAGTTTATCCCTCGCAGGGGGGGACGAGCAGTACTTC. Amino acids: CASSLSLAGGDEQYF.

The genes are TRBV12-3 or TRBV12-4 and TRBJ2-5; 8 nucleotides align to TRBD2. V was clipped by 5 bases and J by 6 bases; unmatched bases: 8. The CDR3 is 14 amino acids. CDR3 bases: TGTGCCAGCAGTCCGGGGGGGGCCAGGCAGACCCAGTACTTC. It is translated as CASSPGGARQTQYF.

V usage is TRBV19 and J usage is TRBJ1-1; TRBD1 is a possible D gene (6 bases). V lost 3 bases, J lost 1 base, and 12 bases lay in between. The CDR3 sequence is 15 residues long. Germline V CDR1 and CDR2: LNHDA, SQIVND (reference sequence). CDR3 loop: CASSISLGANTEAFF. As DNA, the CDR3 is TGTGCCAGTAGTATTAGTCTGGGGGCGAACACTGAAGCTTTCTTT.

In this sample, this clonotype turned up many times. This may arise from a read error, as a much more abundant clone is one base away. CDR3 loop: CASGGDSYGYTF. CDR3 in DNA: TGTGCCAGCGGAGGGGACAGCTATGGCTACACCTTC. This chain links TRBV2 with TRBJ1-2; 7 bases fit TRBD1. The CDR3 is made up of 12 amino acids. CDR1 and CDR2 from the germline V gene are SNHLY and FYNNEI. The trim removed 8 bases at V and 4 bases at J, leaving 4 bases unmatched.

This clonotype occurred a few times. A read error may account for a junction end that differs from germline. The chain recombines TRBV5-1 with TRBJ2-6; a weak D match, TRBD1 (5 bases). CDR1 SGHRS and CDR2 YFSETQ come from the germline V gene. The CDR3 contains 17 residues. This chain's CDR3 is CASSLRTASSGAYVLTF. Written as DNA, the CDR3 is TGCGCCAGCAGCTTAAGGACCGCAAGCTCTGGGGCCTACGTCCTGACTTTC.

This clonotype was observed many times. This chain links TRBV7-3 with TRBJ2-7; 7 bases are a match to TRBD1. The CDR3 sequence is 14 residues long. V was pared by 0 bases and J by 2 bases, with 1 base of the junction left unmatched. CDR1 is SGHTA and CDR2 is FQGTGA in the germline V gene. CDR3 nucleotide sequence: TGTGCCAGCAGCTTAACGGGACAGACCTACGAGCAGTACTTC. Its translation: CASSLTGQTYEQYF. The full variable domain, rest sourced from reference TRBV7-3 and TRBJ2-7, is GAGVSQTPSNKVTEKGKYVELRCDPISGHTALYWYRQSLGQGPEFLIYFQGTGAADDSGLPNDRFFAVRPEGSVSTLKIQRTERGDSAVYLCASSLTGQTYEQYFGPGTRLTVT.

A word on this clonotype: A junction boundary mismatches the germline segment, possibly from a read error. The V call is TRBV6-1, the J call TRBJ1-1; D unclear. Germline V gene data show CDR1 as MNHNS and CDR2 as SASEGT. This CDR3 is 12 amino acids long. This CDR3 reads CASTHKVAEALF. Here the CDR3 DNA reads TGTGCCAGCACACATAAGGTCGCTGAAGCTTTATTT.

Concerning this clonotype: The CDR3 carries no conserved terminal phenylalanine or tryptophan, so it likely arises from a read error. The chain has TRBV5-1 and TRBJ2-7; no reliable D call. CDR1 and CDR2 (germline): SGHRS, YFSETQ. V gave up 4 bases and J gave up 7 bases, with 21 bases separating them. The CDR3 covers 15 residues. CDR3 nucleotides: TGCGCCAGCAGCGTATTACCGGGCCCCGATGGGGAGCAGTACCTC. Its protein product is CASSVLPGPDGEQYL.

The chain recombines TRBV27 with TRBJ1-2, with D uncertain. The CDR3 sequence is 14 residues long. V dropped 5 bases and J dropped 7 bases, with 17 bases sitting between them. In germline, CDR1 is MNHEY, CDR2 SMNVEV (reference sequence). The CDR3 coding sequence is TGTGCCAGCAGTACCTTGCCCATTCTATCTGGCTACACCTTC. This translates into CASSTLPILSGYTF.

J is TRBJ2-7 and V is TRBV28; D is ambiguous. Germline V CDR1 and CDR2: MDHEN, SYDVKM. V was cut by 2 bases and J by 2 bases, with 16 bases left in between. The CDR3 is 16 amino acids. DNA of the CDR3: TGTGCCAGCAGTTTACCCCTGAGACAAGCAGCCTACGAGCAGTACTTC. This encodes CASSLPLRQAAYEQYF.

This clonotype came up many times. The rearrangement joins TRBV20-1 to TRBJ2-5; 10 nucleotides line up with TRBD2. V lost 6 bases to trimming and J lost 2 bases; unmatched junction nucleotides: 12. Germline-derived CDR1 and CDR2 are DFQATT and SNEGSKA (reference sequence). The CDR3 is made up of 16 amino acids. The CDR3 region has the DNA TGCAGTGCGCCGTCTGGATGGACTAGCGGACAAGAGACCCAGTACTTC. It yields the protein CSAPSGWTSGQETQYF.

In this sample, this clonotype turned up many times. The J gene is TRBJ1-1, the V gene TRBV7-9, with TRBD1 matching over 7 bases. Germline CDR1 is SEHNR and CDR2 is FQNEAQ (reference sequence). CDR3 length: 14 amino acids. V shed 2 bases and J 5 bases; nucleotides not matched to a gene: 5. Here the CDR3 reads CASSLYQGGTEAFF. The CDR3 bases are TGTGCCAGCAGCTTATACCAGGGGGGTACTGAAGCTTTCTTT.

In this sample, this clonotype turned up many times. The chain uses TRBV6-5 and TRBJ2-5, with 10 bases lining up with TRBD2. This CDR3 contains 14 residues. In germline, CDR1 is MNHEY, CDR2 SVGAGI. Germline trimming cut 7 bases from V and 4 bases from J; bases unmatched to any gene: 6. CDR3 amino acids: CASKAVAGGETQYF. The CDR3 bases are TGTGCCAGCAAGGCCGTAGCGGGAGGAGAGACCCAGTACTTC.

This clonotype was detected ten times or more. V usage is TRBV20-1 and J usage is TRBJ1-5; D not resolved. CDR1 is DFQATT and CDR2 is SNEGSKA in the germline V gene (reference sequence). The V gene lost 0 bases and the J gene lost 0 bases, with 18 bases spanning the gap. This CDR3 comprises 18 residues. CDR3 sequence: CSARDLAAGSYSNQPQHF. The CDR3 DNA follows: TGCAGTGCTAGAGATCTAGCCGCGGGATCATATAGCAATCAGCCCCAGCATTTT.

This clonotype was counted many times. The chain joins TRBV7-3 to TRBJ2-7; D is possibly TRBD2 (6 bases). CDR3 length: 15 residues. V was shortened by 0 bases and J by 5 bases, with 14 bases between the two germline ends. Looked up from germline, CDR1 is SGHTA and CDR2 is FQGTGA. The chain's CDR3 is CASSLTAGMTNEQYF. The CDR3 coding sequence is TGTGCCAGCAGCTTAACGGCGGGAATGACAAACGAGCAGTACTTC.

J is TRBJ2-5 and V is TRBV6-5, with D uncertain. The CDR3 length is 13 residues. The V and J ends lost 2 bases and 1 base respectively, with 5 bases between them. Germline CDR1 reads MNHEY; CDR2 reads SVGAGI. The DNA for the CDR3 is TGTGCCAGCAGTTACGGGGTCCAAGAGACCCAGTACTTC. This encodes CASSYGVQETQYF.

This clonotype occurred many times. The chain is built from TRBV12-3 or TRBV12-4 and TRBJ1-1; D call uncertain. The CDR3 covers 11 residues. Trimming took off 5 bases at V and 1 base at J, with 2 bases between the two ends. The CDR3 bases are TGTGCCAGCAGTAAGAACACTGAAGCTTTCTTT. Residues: CASSKNTEAFF.

This clonotype appeared many times. The chain uses TRBV18 and TRBJ1-1; weak D call: TRBD1 (5 bases). The germline gives CDR1 KGHSH, CDR2 LQKENI. Trimming cost V 5 bases and J 0 bases, with 10 bases left between them. CDR3 length equals 14 residues. This CDR3 reads CASSTDRMNTEAFF. CDR3 nucleotides: TGTGCCAGCTCAACTGACAGAATGAACACTGAAGCTTTCTTT.

This clonotype was counted a few times. This rearrangement joins TRBV20-1 to TRBJ2-7, with TRBD2 identical over 8 bases. The CDR3 totals 16 residues. J was trimmed by 4 bases and V by 0 bases; bases with no gene match: 11. Per germline, CDR1 DFQATT and CDR2 SNEGSKA (reference sequence). The CDR3 here is CSARDLAGGFYYEQYF. DNA of the CDR3: TGCAGTGCTAGAGATCTAGCGGGCGGATTTTATTACGAGCAGTACTTC.

In this sample, this clonotype turned up many times. V is TRBV28 and J is TRBJ1-6, with D unresolved. Trimming left V 4 bases short and J 9 bases short, with 7 bases between. This CDR3 has 12 amino acids. From germline, CDR1 is MDHEN and CDR2 SYDVKM. This CDR3 reads CASSWGISPLHF. CDR3 sequence (DNA): TGTGCCAGCAGTTGGGGAATTTCACCCCTCCACTTT.

This clonotype came up many times. The rearrangement links TRBV9 to TRBJ2-7; weak D call: TRBD2 (5 bases). This CDR3 region has 14 residues. Between the trimmed V and J ends, which lost 4 bases and 1 base, there was a span of 12 bases. The germline CDR1 and CDR2 sequences are SGDLS and YYNGEE. CDR3 nucleotide sequence: TGTGCCAGCAGCCCGCGGCCGGGATCCTACGAGCAGTACTTC. Translating it yields CASSPRPGSYEQYF.

This sequence joins TRBV20-1 and TRBJ2-7; 7 bases are a match to TRBD2. CDR3 size: 14 residues. Germline loops: CDR1 DFQATT, CDR2 SNEGSKA (reference sequence). J gave up 7 bases and V 1 base, and 10 bases lay outside the gene matches. CDR3 sequence (DNA): TGCAGTGCTAGAGTGGTGGGAGGGCCGGGTGAGCAGTACTTC. Translated: CSARVVGGPGEQYF.

Many counts were recorded for this clonotype. V gene TRBV7-9 combines with J gene TRBJ1-1; 7 nucleotides match TRBD1. Germline V gives CDR1 SEHNR, CDR2 FQNEAQ (reference sequence). The trim removed 5 bases at V and 4 bases at J, leaving 19 bases unmatched. The CDR3 loop spans 18 amino acids. CDR3 region: CASSPPAGTDARSTEAFF. The CDR3 coding sequence is TGTGCCAGCAGCCCCCCTGCCGGGACAGATGCCCGAAGCACTGAAGCTTTCTTT.

This clonotype was seen only once. J is TRBJ1-6 and V is TRBV7-8; 7 bases match TRBD1. The CDR3 runs to 16 residues. Germline-derived CDR1 and CDR2 are SGHVS and FQNEAQ. Trimming cost V 5 bases and J 6 bases; bases outside gene matches: 10. DNA for the CDR3: TGTGCCAGCAGCCGACAGGGTTGGATTGCTAATTCACCCCTCCACTTT. It is translated as CASSRQGWIANSPLHF.

This clonotype was seen ten or more times. The chain links TRBV30 to TRBJ1-5; 8 positions agree with TRBD1. CDR3 length equals 13 residues. Germline values: CDR1 GTSNPN, CDR2 SVGIG (reference sequence). The J segment lost 6 bases and the V segment lost 1 base, leaving 2 bases of the junction unmatched. CDR3 nucleotide sequence: TGTGCCTGGAGTGGGACAGGGACTCAGCCCCAGCATTTT. This sequence encodes CAWSGTGTQPQHF.

V is TRBV28 and J is TRBJ1-2; D gene uncertain. CDR1 is MDHEN and CDR2 is SYDVKM in the germline V gene. Trimming removed 6 bases from V and 6 bases from J, with 14 bases in between. The CDR3 length is 13 residues. CDR3 coding DNA: TGTGCCAGCAGCCTAGAGGCAGCGAATGGCTACACCTTC. It translates to CASSLEAANGYTF.

The chain links TRBV12-3 or TRBV12-4 to TRBJ2-3, with a tentative D call TRBD1 (5 bases). The CDR3 is 14 residues long. Trimming removed 1 base at V and 2 bases at J, with 7 bases between. CDR3 in DNA: TGTGCCAGCAGTTTAGTGGGGCCCACAGATACGCAGTATTTT. Its translation: CASSLVGPTDTQYF.

This clonotype was observed at least ten times. The CDR3 sequence: CASMGSGGYTF. The CDR3 region has the DNA TGTGCCAGCATGGGTAGTGGTGGCTACACCTTC. The genes are TRBV27 and TRBJ1-2; D is unresolved. Trimming removed 7 bases from V and 7 bases from J, with 10 bases in between. This CDR3 has 11 amino acids. CDR1 is MNHEY, CDR2 SMNVEV, per germline (reference sequence).

This clonotype was detected many times. The chain couples TRBV5-1 to TRBJ1-2, with D maybe TRBD1 (5 bases). The germline V gene has CDR1 SGHRS and CDR2 YFSETQ. The V end was cut by 0 bases, the J end by 4 bases, with 10 bases between. The CDR3 extends over 14 amino acids. The CDR3 reads CASSLGDRSYGYTF. CDR3 nucleotides: TGCGCCAGCAGCTTGGGGGACCGGTCCTATGGCTACACCTTC.

This clonotype has at least ten counts. The rearrangement joins TRBV27 to TRBJ2-7, with 14 bases that match TRBD2. From germline, CDR1 is MNHEY and CDR2 SMNVEV (reference sequence). The CDR3 has 17 residues. The trim removed 3 bases at V and 5 bases at J, leaving 9 bases unmatched. As DNA, the CDR3 is TGTGCCAGCAGTTTCGCCGGGACTAGCGGGAGTACCGACGAGCAGTACTTC. Its translation is CASSFAGTSGSTDEQYF.